This T cell receptor beta chain came from a study of T cells in Graves' hyperthyroidism and ophthalmopathy. In the case of this clonotype: As yet, its antigen is unknown.

Researchers took RNA transcripts and amplified the TCR beta CDR3 regions from them. The HTBI primer set served for first-round RT-PCR of the TCR CDR3. TCRdb processed the multiplex PCR reads anew with MiXCR; each CDR3 protein has one entry. This sample has 500,000 to 600,000 distinct CDR3 sequences; around 45% occur once, and the top ten carry 19%. CDR3 length equals 12 residues. The V end was cut by 11 bases, the J end by 2 bases, with 12 bases between. CDR1 is ENHRY and CDR2 is SYGVKD in the germline V gene. Study results and caveats: Using 13 V-J features, a model discriminated ophthalmopathy from stable hyperthyroidism.

This TCR derives from an adult woman with Graves' disease, either hyperthyroidism or ophthalmopathy (not recorded which). The V gene is TRBV10-3, the J gene TRBJ1-2; a weak D match, TRBD1 (6 bases). What was sequenced was peripheral blood or thyroid tissue (not recorded which). CDR3 DNA: TGTGCCTCGGGGGGGCTGAACTATGGCTACACCTTC. This codes for CASGGLNYGYTF.